A single sample is the source of the 24 T cell receptor beta chains below, sequenced in a study of T cell responses to AZD1222 COVID-19 vaccine. Clones were sequenced by immunoSEQ multiplex PCR, and TCRdb holds only the in-frame ones, with some missing. This sample yields some 120,000 clones, of which approximately 90% are seen a single time; 11% belongs to the top ten. The source material was peripheral blood, sampled on day 0 of MenACWY control vaccination. The source is an adult in good health.

The chain combines TRBV2 with TRBJ2-1, with 9 bases matching TRBD2. Germline V lookup: CDR1 SNHLY, CDR2 FYNNEI. This CDR3 contains 15 residues. The trim removed 6 bases at V and 15 bases at J, leaving 18 bases unmatched. The CDR3 protein is CASRDSGSIRQGPFF. CDR3 DNA sequence: TGTGCCAGCAGAGATAGCGGGAGTATAAGGCAAGGTCCGTTCTTC.

This clone came up once. The CDR3 sequence: CASSLYGAGVVNEQFF. The CDR3 coding sequence is TGCGCCAGCAGCTTATATGGAGCGGGAGTAGTGAATGAGCAGTTCTTC. This sequence joins TRBV5-1 and TRBJ2-1, with 8 bases aligning to TRBD2. V shed 2 bases, J shed 7 bases, and the junction held 11 bases outside the gene matches. CDR3 size: 16 residues. Looked up from germline, CDR1 is SGHRS and CDR2 is YFSETQ.

This clone is a singleton in its sample. V and J are TRBV3-1 (or the pseudogene TRBV3-2) and TRBJ2-1, with TRBD2 matching 9 bases. Germline values: CDR1 LGHDT, CDR2 YNNKEL (reference sequence). The V and J ends lost 0 bases and 7 bases, in that order; junction bases with no gene match: 10. This CDR3 contains 17 residues. CDR3 DNA sequence: TGTGCCAGCAGCCAAGAGGGGGTAGCGGGAGAGGTGAATGAGCAGTTCTTC. Protein sequence: CASSQEGVAGEVNEQFF.

The V and J genes are TRBV27 and TRBJ2-7, with a tentative D call TRBD2 (6 bases). The germline V gene encodes CDR1 MNHEY and CDR2 SMNVEV (reference sequence). V lost 5 bases to trimming and J lost 9 bases, with 23 bases between them. The CDR3 length is 15 residues. CDR3 in DNA: TGTGCCAGCAGTAGTCGGCCGGGACTGGGGGTACGGCAGTACTTC. Amino acids: CASSSRPGLGVRQYF.

The CDR3 loop is CASRRVADSPLHF. In nucleotides, the CDR3 is TGTGCCAGCAGACGGGTCGCGGATTCACCCCTCCACTTT. This chain connects TRBV2 to TRBJ1-6; D is ambiguous. V lost 6 bases, J lost 8 bases, and 11 bases lay in between. Germline V lookup: CDR1 SNHLY, CDR2 FYNNEI. The CDR3 totals 13 residues.

J is TRBJ2-1 and V is TRBV5-1; unclear D gene. The germline V and J ends were trimmed by 3 bases and 3 bases, with 7 bases remaining between them. This CDR3 spans 13 amino acids. Germline-derived CDR1 and CDR2 are SGHRS and YFSETQ. DNA for the CDR3: TGCGCCAGCAGCTCAAACAGCTACAATGAGCAGTTCTTC. Its translation: CASSSNSYNEQFF. Based on the CDR3 plus reference TRBV5-1 and TRBJ2-1, the full variable domain is KAGVTQTPRYLIKTRGQQVTLSCSPISGHRSVSWYQQTPGQGLQFLFEYFSETQRNKGNFPGRFSGRQFSNSRSEMNVSTLELGDSALYLCASSSNSYNEQFFGPGTRLTVL.

The chain links TRBV14 to TRBJ2-1, with TRBD2 as a possible D gene (6 bases). CDR3 length equals 13 residues. CDR1 and CDR2 (germline): SGHDN, FVKESK. The V end lost 0 bases, the J end lost 11 bases, and 11 bases lay between the germline ends. The CDR3 loop reads CASSQDFAGKQFF. The DNA for the CDR3 is TGTGCCAGCAGCCAAGATTTTGCGGGGAAGCAGTTCTTC.

This chain connects TRBV30 to TRBJ1-3; maybe TRBD1 (6 bases). Germline V gives CDR1 GTSNPN, CDR2 SVGIG (reference sequence). Deletions cut 5 bases from V and 2 bases from J, with 10 bases between. The length of the CDR3 is 13 residues. Here the CDR3 reads CAWVKGAGNTIYF. As DNA, the CDR3 is TGTGCCTGGGTCAAGGGGGCTGGAAACACCATATATTTT.

The chain is built from TRBV10-3 and TRBJ1-1, with D unclear. This CDR3 has 12 residues. Trimming took off 3 bases at V and 1 base at J, with 3 bases between the two ends. CDR1 is ENHRY and CDR2 is SYGVKD in the germline V gene. CDR3 nucleotides: TGTGCCATCAGTGAAAGGAACACTGAAGCTTTCTTT. This translates into CAISERNTEAFF.

This chain uses TRBV11-3 with TRBJ2-3; possibly TRBD2 for D (6 bases). The V gene lost 3 bases and the J gene lost 2 bases, with 12 bases spanning the gap. The germline CDR1 and CDR2 sequences are SGHNT and YENEEA. The CDR3 is 15 amino acids. The CDR3 region is CASSFGGEYTDTQYF. Here the CDR3 DNA reads TGTGCCAGCAGCTTCGGAGGGGAATACACAGATACGCAGTATTTT.

The V gene is TRBV2, the J gene TRBJ1-4; D ambiguous. Germline V gene sequence: CDR1 SNHLY, CDR2 FYNNEI. The CDR3 is 12 amino acids. Trimming stripped 5 bases from V and 8 bases from J, with 9 bases between. CDR3 amino acids: CASSPGREKLFF. In nucleotides, the CDR3 is TGTGCCAGCAGTCCGGGGAGGGAAAAACTGTTTTTT.

V usage is TRBV7-2 and J usage is TRBJ2-7; TRBD2 might be the D (5 bases). This CDR3 has 14 amino acids. CDR1 is SGHTA, CDR2 FQGNSA, per germline. V was pared by 1 base and J by 7 bases, with 14 bases between. The chain's CDR3 is CASSLVASPREQYF. CDR3 bases: TGTGCCAGCAGCTTAGTAGCGAGCCCTAGAGAGCAGTACTTC.

This chain uses TRBV27 with TRBJ1-5; D unclear. The germline V gene encodes CDR1 MNHEY and CDR2 SMNVEV (reference sequence). V gave up 7 bases and J gave up 3 bases, with 16 bases separating them. The CDR3 length is 15 residues. The CDR3 DNA follows: TGTGCCAGCAAGAGGCCCGGGGAAGACAATCAGCCCCAGCATTTT. Its protein product is CASKRPGEDNQPQHF.

CDR3: CASSTEVRVTTGELFF. The CDR3 nucleotides read TGTGCCAGCAGCACCGAGGTCCGGGTTACCACCGGGGAGCTGTTTTTT. J is TRBJ2-2 and V is TRBV5-4; D remains ambiguous. CDR3 size: 16 residues. In germline, CDR1 is SGHNT, CDR2 YYREEE (reference sequence). The V and J ends lost 4 bases and 4 bases respectively, with 17 bases between them.

This clone was detected only once. The chain recombines TRBV7-2 with TRBJ2-7; perhaps TRBD2 as D (5 bases). The CDR3 has 13 amino acids. Trimming took off 0 bases at V and 6 bases at J, with 9 bases between the two ends. Germline lookup yields CDR1 SGHTA and CDR2 FQGNSA. The CDR3 DNA reads TGTGCCAGCAGCTTAGCTCCCGGAGGCGAGCAGTACTTC. Its translation: CASSLAPGGEQYF.

The sample holds one count of this clone. The chain couples TRBV5-6 to TRBJ2-3; TRBD1 might be the D (5 bases). V gave up 2 bases and J gave up 4 bases, with 8 bases separating them. This CDR3 is built from 13 residues. Germline CDR1 reads SGHDT; CDR2 reads YYEEEE. The CDR3 nucleotides read TGTGCCAGCAGCTTCGTCAGGGCAGATACGCAGTATTTT. Translated, it gives CASSFVRADTQYF.

The chain has TRBV3-1 (or the pseudogene TRBV3-2) and TRBJ1-3, with 9 bases matching TRBD1. The CDR3 covers 15 residues. Germline-derived CDR1 and CDR2 are LGHDT and YNNKEL (reference sequence). V lost 3 bases, J lost 4 bases, and 4 bases stayed unmatched. CDR3 bases: TGTGCCAGCAGCCATACAGGGGGCTCGGGAAACACCATATATTTT. Amino acid sequence: CASSHTGGSGNTIYF.

CDR3 residues: CASSSARQGNTEAFF. CDR3 in DNA: TGTGCCAGCAGCTCAGCTCGACAGGGAAACACTGAAGCTTTCTTT. The chain is built from TRBV5-4 and TRBJ1-1, with 7 bases lining up with TRBD1. After removal of 3 bases from V and 2 bases from J, the junction contained 7 bases not matched to a gene. CDR1 is SGHNT and CDR2 is YYREEE in the germline V gene (reference sequence). The CDR3 totals 15 residues.

The V and J genes are TRBV12-3 or TRBV12-4 and TRBJ2-1; D is unresolved. V lost 3 bases, J lost 8 bases, and 5 bases lay in between. The CDR3 is made up of 11 amino acids. The CDR3 coding sequence is TGTGCCAGCAGTTTCGCATATGAGCAGTTCTTC. This translates into CASSFAYEQFF.

This clone was counted between two and nine times. This chain joins TRBV2 and TRBJ2-1; 8 bases are shared with TRBD2. The CDR3 is made up of 14 amino acids. V trimming: 5 bases; J trimming: 7 bases; junction bases outside the gene matches: 7. Per the germline V gene, CDR1 is SNHLY and CDR2 is FYNNEI. The CDR3 DNA reads TGTGCCAGCAGTTCGGGGGGGCTAAGGAATGAGCAGTTCTTC. This sequence encodes CASSSGGLRNEQFF.

This clone was detected only once. J is TRBJ1-6 and V is TRBV3-1 (or the pseudogene TRBV3-2); 7 bases map to TRBD1. Germline CDR1 reads LGHDT; CDR2 reads YNNKEL (reference sequence). The CDR3 contains 15 residues. The junction had 8 bases not matched to a gene; V was cut back by 4 bases and J by 8 bases. CDR3 nucleotide sequence: TGTGCCAGCAGCCGCTCGTACGACAGGGATTCACCCCTCCACTTT. Its protein is CASSRSYDRDSPLHF.

Here the CDR3 DNA reads TGTGCCAGCAGCTTAGTCCCAGGGGTCACCGGGGAGCTGTTTTTT. This codes for CASSLVPGVTGELFF. The V gene is TRBV7-2, the J gene TRBJ2-2; D possibly corresponds to TRBD1 (6 bases). V lost 1 base and J lost 4, with 10 bases in between. The CDR3 runs to 15 residues. Germline-derived CDR1 and CDR2 are SGHTA and FQGNSA.

The genes are TRBV6-5 and TRBJ2-5, with D unresolved. The V end lost 6 bases, the J end lost 0 bases, and 14 bases lay between the germline ends. Germline CDR1 and CDR2: MNHEY and SVGAGI. This CDR3 has 15 residues. As DNA, the CDR3 is TGTGCCAGCAGGCCCCGAGTAGGGTACCAAGAGACCCAGTACTTC. Its protein product is CASRPRVGYQETQYF.

CDR3 loop: CAWSRQGSYTF. The CDR3 DNA reads as TGTGCCTGGAGTAGACAGGGGAGCTACACCTTC. The V gene is TRBV30, the J gene TRBJ1-2; 8 bases match TRBD1. The CDR3 contains 11 residues. Germline loops: CDR1 GTSNPN, CDR2 SVGIG (reference sequence). Trimming cost V 2 bases and J 9 bases; bases outside gene matches: 2.